The following is a T cell receptor (beta chain) sequence with its context. Other DNA sequences in the same sample also yield this CDR3. The data were taken from a study of blood T cell repertoires in COVID-19. Study summary: Researchers got acute and convalescent COVID-19 samples from the United States, Italy and Spain. Sample material is recorded as cDNA or gDNA derived from T cells, B-cell-depleted T cells, or PBMCs.

Germline loops: CDR1 SGHRS, CDR2 YFSETQ. V lost 4 bases and J 4 bases, leaving 17 bases between the germline ends. The CDR3 sequence is 15 residues long. Authors' data handling: How many nucleated cells were present was estimated from reference gene primer amplification. Measured with immunoSEQ multiplex PCR; TCRdb has only the in-frame clones, and not every one. The V and J calls and clone size are taken from that table; D and trimming were inferred from the DNA. The profile shows about 23,000 clones, 75% to 95% of them singletons. The receptor's source is a human donor in a cohort sampled during active COVID-19. This sequence joins TRBV5-1 and TRBJ1-1; no clear D gene. The specimen was peripheral blood. The CDR3 bases are TGCGCCAGCAGCCCTGCATCGTTCGGAGGCACTGAAGCTTTCTTT. Translating it yields CASSPASFGGTEAFF. Looking up the rest from reference TRBV5-1 and TRBJ1-1 gives the full variable domain: KAGVTQTPRYLIKTRGQQVTLSCSPISGHRSVSWYQQTPGQGLQFLFEYFSETQRNKGNFPGRFSGRQFSNSRSEMNVSTLELGDSALYLCASSPASFGGTEAFFGQGTRLTVV.